The clone carrying this T cell receptor beta chain was counted only a few times. The data stem from a study of kidney transplant recipient with SARS-CoV-2 infection. From the reads, TCRdb called clonotypes with MiXCR, one entry per CDR3 protein. Of roughly 250,000 distinct CDR3 sequences in the sample, around 28% were seen once. V gave up 3 bases and J gave up 5 bases, with 10 bases separating them. The CDR3 extends over 12 amino acids. Germline lookup yields CDR1 DFQATT and CDR2 SNEGSKA (reference sequence). The gene calls are TRBV20-1 and TRBJ1-1; the D is unclear. Sequencing was performed on a blood sample, taken at baseline and on day 111 from a kidney transplant recipient. The source is a male patient younger than 45 who had COVID-19 and was a kidney transplant recipient. The graft donor may have contributed some T cells. CDR3 in amino acids: CSASRLGTEAFF. In DNA, the CDR3 is TGCAGTGCTAGTCGTCTGGGAACTGAAGCTTTCTTT.